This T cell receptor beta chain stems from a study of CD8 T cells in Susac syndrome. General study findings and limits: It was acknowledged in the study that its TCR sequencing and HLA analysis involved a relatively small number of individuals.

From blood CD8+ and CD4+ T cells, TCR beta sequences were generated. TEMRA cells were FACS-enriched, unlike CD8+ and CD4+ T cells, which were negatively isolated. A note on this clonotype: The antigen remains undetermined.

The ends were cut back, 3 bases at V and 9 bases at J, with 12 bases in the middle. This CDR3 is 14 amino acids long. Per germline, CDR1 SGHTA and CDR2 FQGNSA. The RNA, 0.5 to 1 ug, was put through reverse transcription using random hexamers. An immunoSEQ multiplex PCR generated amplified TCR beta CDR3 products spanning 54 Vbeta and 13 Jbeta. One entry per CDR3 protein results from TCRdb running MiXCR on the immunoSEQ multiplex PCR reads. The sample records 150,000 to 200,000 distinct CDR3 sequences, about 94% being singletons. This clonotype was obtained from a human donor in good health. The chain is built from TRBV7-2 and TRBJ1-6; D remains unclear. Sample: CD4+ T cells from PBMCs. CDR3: CASSFGQEGSPLHF. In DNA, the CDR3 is TGTGCCAGCAGCTTCGGGCAGGAAGGTTCACCCCTCCACTTT.